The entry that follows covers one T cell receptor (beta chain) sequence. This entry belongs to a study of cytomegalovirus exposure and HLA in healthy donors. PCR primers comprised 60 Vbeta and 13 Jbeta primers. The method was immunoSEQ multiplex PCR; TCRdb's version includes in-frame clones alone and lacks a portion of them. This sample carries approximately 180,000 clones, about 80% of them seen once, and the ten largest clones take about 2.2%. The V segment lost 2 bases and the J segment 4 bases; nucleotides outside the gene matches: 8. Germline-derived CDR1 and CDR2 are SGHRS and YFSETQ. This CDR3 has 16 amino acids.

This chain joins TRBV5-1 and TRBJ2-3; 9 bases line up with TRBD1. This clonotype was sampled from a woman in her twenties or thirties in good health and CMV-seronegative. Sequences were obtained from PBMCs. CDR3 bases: TGCGCCAGCAGCTTCCCGGGACAGGGAGATCCAGATACGCAGTATTTT. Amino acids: CASSFPGQGDPDTQYF. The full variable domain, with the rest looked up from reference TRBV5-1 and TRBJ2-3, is KAGVTQTPRYLIKTRGQQVTLSCSPISGHRSVSWYQQTPGQGLQFLFEYFSETQRNKGNFPGRFSGRQFSNSRSEMNVSTLELGDSALYLCASSFPGQGDPDTQYFGPGTRLTVL.